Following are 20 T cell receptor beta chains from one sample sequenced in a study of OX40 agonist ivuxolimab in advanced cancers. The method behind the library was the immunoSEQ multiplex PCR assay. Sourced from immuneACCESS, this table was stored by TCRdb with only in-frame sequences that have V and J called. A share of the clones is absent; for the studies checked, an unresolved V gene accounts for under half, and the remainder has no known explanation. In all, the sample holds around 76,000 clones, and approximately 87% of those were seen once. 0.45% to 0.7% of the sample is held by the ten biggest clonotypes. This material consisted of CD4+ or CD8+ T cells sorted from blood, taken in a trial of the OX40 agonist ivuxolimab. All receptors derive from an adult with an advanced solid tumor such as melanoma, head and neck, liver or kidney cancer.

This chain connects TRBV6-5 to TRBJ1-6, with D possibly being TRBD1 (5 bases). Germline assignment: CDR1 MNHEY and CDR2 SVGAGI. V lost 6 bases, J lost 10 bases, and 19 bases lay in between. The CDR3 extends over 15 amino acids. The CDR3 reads CASSRSGLGESPLHF. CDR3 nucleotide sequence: TGTGCCAGCAGCCGCTCAGGGCTGGGGGAGTCACCCCTCCACTTT.

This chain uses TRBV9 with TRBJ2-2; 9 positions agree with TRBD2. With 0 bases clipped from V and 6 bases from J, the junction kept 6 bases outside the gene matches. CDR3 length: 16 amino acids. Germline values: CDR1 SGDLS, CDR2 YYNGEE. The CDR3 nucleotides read TGTGCCAGCAGCGTAGCTACGCTAGCGGGGCCCGGGGAGCTGTTTTTT. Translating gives CASSVATLAGPGELFF.

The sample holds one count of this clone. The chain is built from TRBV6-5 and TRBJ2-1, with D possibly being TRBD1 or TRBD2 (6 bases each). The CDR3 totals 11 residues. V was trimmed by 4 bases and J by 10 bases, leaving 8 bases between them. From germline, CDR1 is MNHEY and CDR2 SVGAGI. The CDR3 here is CASSWGAEQFF. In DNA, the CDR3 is TGTGCCAGCAGTTGGGGGGCCGAGCAGTTCTTC.

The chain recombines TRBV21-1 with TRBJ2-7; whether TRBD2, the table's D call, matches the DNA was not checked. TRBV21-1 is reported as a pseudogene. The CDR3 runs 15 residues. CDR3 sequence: CASSSSGSLPYEQYF. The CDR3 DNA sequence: TGTGCCAGCAGCAGTAGCGGGTCCTTGCCCTACGAGCAGTACTTC.

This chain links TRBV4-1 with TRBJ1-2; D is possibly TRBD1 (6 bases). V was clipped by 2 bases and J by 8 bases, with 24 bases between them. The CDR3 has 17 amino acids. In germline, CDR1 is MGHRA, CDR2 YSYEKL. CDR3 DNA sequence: TGCGCCAGCAGCCAACTCCCGGACAGCTCCCTACTCGAAGGCTACACCTTC. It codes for CASSQLPDSSLLEGYTF.

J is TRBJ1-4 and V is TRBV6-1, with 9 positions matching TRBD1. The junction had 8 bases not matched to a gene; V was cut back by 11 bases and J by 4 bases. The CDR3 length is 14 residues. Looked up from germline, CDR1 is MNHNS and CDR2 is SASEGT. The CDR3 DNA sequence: TGTGCCCCTAACAGGGGGCGAGATAATGAAAAACTGTTTTTT. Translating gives CAPNRGRDNEKLFF.

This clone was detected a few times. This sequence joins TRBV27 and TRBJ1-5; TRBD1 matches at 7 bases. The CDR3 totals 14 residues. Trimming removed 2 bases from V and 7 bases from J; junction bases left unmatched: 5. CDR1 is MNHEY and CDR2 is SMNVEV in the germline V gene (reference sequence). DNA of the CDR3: TGTGCCAGCAGTTTAGTCAGGGGGAGGCAGCCCCAGCATTTT. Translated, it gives CASSLVRGRQPQHF.

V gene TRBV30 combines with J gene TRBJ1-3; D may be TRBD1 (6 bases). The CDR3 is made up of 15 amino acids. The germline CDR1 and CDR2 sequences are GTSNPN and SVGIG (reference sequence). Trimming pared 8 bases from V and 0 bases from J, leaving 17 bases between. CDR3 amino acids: CAGGKRQDSGNTIYF. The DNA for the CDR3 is TGTGCCGGGGGCAAGCGGCAAGACTCTGGAAACACCATATATTTT.

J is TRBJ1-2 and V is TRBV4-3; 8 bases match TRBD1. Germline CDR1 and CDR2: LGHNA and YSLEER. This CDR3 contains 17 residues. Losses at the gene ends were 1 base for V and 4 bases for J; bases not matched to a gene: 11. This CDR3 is CASSQGESGGLLYGYTF. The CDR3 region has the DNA TGCGCCAGCAGCCAAGGAGAGTCAGGGGGCCTTCTCTATGGCTACACCTTC.

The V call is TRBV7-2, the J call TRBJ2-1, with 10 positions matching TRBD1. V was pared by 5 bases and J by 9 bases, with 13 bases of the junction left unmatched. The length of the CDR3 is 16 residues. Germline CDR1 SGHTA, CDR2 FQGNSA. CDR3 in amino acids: CASSPHGTGAGGEQFF. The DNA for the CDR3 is TGTGCCAGCAGCCCACATGGGACAGGGGCCGGGGGTGAGCAGTTCTTC.

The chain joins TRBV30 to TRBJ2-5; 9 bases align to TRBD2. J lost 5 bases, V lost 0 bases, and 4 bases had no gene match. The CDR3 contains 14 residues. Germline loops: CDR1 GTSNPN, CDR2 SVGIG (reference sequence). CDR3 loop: CAWSVGTSPETQYF. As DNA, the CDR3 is TGTGCCTGGAGTGTCGGGACTAGCCCCGAGACCCAGTACTTC.

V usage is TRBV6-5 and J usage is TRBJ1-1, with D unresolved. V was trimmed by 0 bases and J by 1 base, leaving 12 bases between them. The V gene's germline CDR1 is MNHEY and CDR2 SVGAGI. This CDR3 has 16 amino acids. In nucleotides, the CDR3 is TGTGCCAGCAGTTACTCGAGCCGGCCATCGAACACTGAAGCTTTCTTT. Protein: CASSYSSRPSNTEAFF.

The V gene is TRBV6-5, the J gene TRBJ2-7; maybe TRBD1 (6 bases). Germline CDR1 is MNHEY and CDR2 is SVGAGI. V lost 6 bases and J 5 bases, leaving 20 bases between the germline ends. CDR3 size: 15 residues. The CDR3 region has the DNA TGTGCCAGCAGCCTCAGGGGACCCCTTCACAACGAGCAGTACTTC. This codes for CASSLRGPLHNEQYF.

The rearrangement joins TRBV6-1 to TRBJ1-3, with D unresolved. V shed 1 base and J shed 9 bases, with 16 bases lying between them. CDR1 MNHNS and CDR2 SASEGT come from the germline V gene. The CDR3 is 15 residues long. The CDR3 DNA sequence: TGTGCCAGCAGTGAAGAAGAACGATGGAAGAGCACCATATATTTT. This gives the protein CASSEEERWKSTIYF.

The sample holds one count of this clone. The CDR3 region has the DNA TGTGCCATCAGTGAGTTCGGACAGGGGGCTTACGAGCAGTACTTC. Translating gives CAISEFGQGAYEQYF. The chain has TRBV10-3 and TRBJ2-7; 11 bases map to TRBD1. From germline, CDR1 is ENHRY and CDR2 SYGVKD. This CDR3 is built from 15 residues. The V segment lost 1 base and the J segment 4 bases; nucleotides outside the gene matches: 3.

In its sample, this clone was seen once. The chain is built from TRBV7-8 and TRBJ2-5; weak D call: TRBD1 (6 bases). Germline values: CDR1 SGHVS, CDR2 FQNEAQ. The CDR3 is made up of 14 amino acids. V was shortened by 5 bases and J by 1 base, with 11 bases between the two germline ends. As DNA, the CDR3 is TGTGCCAGCAGCGGAAGGGGGTTCCAAGAGACCCAGTACTTC. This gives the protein CASSGRGFQETQYF.

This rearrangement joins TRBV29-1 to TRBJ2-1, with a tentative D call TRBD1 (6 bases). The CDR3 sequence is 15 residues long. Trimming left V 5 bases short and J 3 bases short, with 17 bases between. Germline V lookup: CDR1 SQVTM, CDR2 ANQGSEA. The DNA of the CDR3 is TGCAGCGTTCAACCGCGGGTAGGGGGCTACAATGAGCAGTTCTTC. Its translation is CSVQPRVGGYNEQFF.

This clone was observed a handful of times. CDR3: CASTTRTNTGELFF. DNA of the CDR3: TGTGCCAGTACAACTAGAACGAACACCGGGGAGCTGTTTTTT. The chain is built from TRBV19 and TRBJ2-2; weak D call: TRBD2 (5 bases). The CDR3 has 14 amino acids. Germline V gene sequence: CDR1 LNHDA, CDR2 SQIVND (reference sequence). With 7 bases removed from V and 0 bases from J, the gap between germline ends came to 9 bases. Complete variable domain (other parts from reference TRBV19 and TRBJ2-2): DGGITQSPKYLFRKEGQNVTLSCEQNLNHDAMYWYRQDPGQGLRLIYYSQIVNDFQKGDIAEGYSVSREKKESFPLTVTSAQKNPTAFYLCASTTRTNTGELFFGEGSRLTVL.

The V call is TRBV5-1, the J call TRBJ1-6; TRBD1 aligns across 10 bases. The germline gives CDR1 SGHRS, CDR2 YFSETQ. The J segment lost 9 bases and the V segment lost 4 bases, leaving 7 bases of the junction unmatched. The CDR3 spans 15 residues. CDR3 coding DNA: TGCGCCAGCAGCCTTGGGACAGGGGAGGGTTCACCCCTCCACTTT. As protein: CASSLGTGEGSPLHF.

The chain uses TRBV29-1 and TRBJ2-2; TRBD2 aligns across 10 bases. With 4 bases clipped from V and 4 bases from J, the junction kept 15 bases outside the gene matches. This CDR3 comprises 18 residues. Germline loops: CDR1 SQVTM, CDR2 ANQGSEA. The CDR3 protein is CSVGGSASGGFSTGELFF. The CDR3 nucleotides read TGCAGCGTTGGGGGATCGGCTAGCGGGGGTTTCAGCACCGGGGAGCTGTTTTTT.